The T cell receptor (beta chain) described here comes from a study of spatial heterogeneity in lung cancer. For the study at large: Sequences of the beta chain were consistently detected in greater numbers than alpha-chain sequences. Raw reads contained each unique TCR and UMI combination more than ten times on average.

Germline V lookup: CDR1 MNHEY, CDR2 SVGAGI. V lost 2 bases to trimming and J lost 2 bases, with 13 bases between them. The CDR3 spans 15 residues. A unique molecular identifier was carried by every single TCR cDNA molecule. Via MiXCR, TCRdb re-called the 5' RACE reads, giving one row per CDR3 protein. The table records more than 65,000 distinct CDR3 sequences, roughly 12% of them present only once. The time point: sample taken at primary tumor resection. Unsorted whole RNA samples from tumor, nontumor lung or frozen PBMC were sequenced. This sequence was found in a male donor with early-stage non-small cell lung cancer. Specimen: PBMCs, collected at surgery. The chain has TRBV6-5 and TRBJ2-7; D not certain. In nucleotides, the CDR3 is TGTGCCAGCAGTTACACCAGTGACTCAACCTACGAGCAGTACTTC. Translation gives CASSYTSDSTYEQYF.